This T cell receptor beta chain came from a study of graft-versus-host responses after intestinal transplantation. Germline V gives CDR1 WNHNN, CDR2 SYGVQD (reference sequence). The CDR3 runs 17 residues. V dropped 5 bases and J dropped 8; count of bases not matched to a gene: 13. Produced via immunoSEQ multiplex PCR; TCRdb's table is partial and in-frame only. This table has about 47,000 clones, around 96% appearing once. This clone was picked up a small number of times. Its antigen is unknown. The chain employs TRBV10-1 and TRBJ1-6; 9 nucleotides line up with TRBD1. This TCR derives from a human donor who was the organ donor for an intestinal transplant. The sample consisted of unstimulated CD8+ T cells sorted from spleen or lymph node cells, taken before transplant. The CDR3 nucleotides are TGCGCCAGCAGTATATTGGACAGGGGAGATAGATATTCACCCCTCCACTTT. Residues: CASSILDRGDRYSPLHF.